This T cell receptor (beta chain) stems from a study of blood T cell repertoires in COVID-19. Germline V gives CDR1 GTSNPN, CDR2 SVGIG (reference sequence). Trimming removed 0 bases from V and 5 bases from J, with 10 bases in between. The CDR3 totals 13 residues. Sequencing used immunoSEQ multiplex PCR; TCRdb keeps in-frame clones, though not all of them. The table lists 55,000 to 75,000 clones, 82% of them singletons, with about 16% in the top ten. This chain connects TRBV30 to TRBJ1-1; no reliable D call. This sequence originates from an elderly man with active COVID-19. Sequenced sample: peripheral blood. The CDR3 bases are TGTGCCTGGAGTGTGCGGCCGGGGACTGAAGCTTTCTTT. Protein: CAWSVRPGTEAFF.